This passage covers 11 T cell receptor beta chains from one sample sequenced in a study of shared clonotypes between healthy human individuals. Sequencing was performed with immunoSEQ multiplex PCR; in TCRdb, only in-frame clones are kept and a portion is missing. The table records 2 million to 2.5 million clones, roughly 93% of them present only once. Material for sequencing was naive CD4+ T cells from PBMCs. Stated subset: CD45RA+ positively selected. These receptors were collected from a man aged 18 to 30 in good health. Some clones in this sample may be carry-over from other donors' samples.

This clone was seen once. The V call is TRBV19, the J call TRBJ2-5; the D gene is possibly TRBD2 (7 bases). Germline V CDR1 and CDR2: LNHDA, SQIVND (reference sequence). This CDR3 has 16 residues. The germline V and J ends were trimmed by 3 bases and 4 bases, with 18 bases remaining between them. In nucleotides, the CDR3 is TGTGCCAGTAGTATGGCTCATAGGGGGGGTGGAGAGACCCAGTACTTC. Translating gives CASSMAHRGGGETQYF.

The chain links TRBV6-5 to TRBJ1-2; D unresolved. CDR3 size: 13 residues. Germline V gene data show CDR1 as MNHEY and CDR2 as SVGAGI. V lost 6 bases to trimming and J lost 0 bases, with 8 bases between them. The CDR3 region is CASRPPSNYGYTF. The CDR3 coding sequence is TGTGCCAGCAGGCCGCCCTCTAACTATGGCTACACCTTC.

The J gene is TRBJ2-2, the V gene TRBV18; 8 nucleotides align to TRBD1. This CDR3 region has 15 residues. Germline CDR1 reads KGHSH; CDR2 reads LQKENI. The V gene end was trimmed by 6 bases and the J gene end by 6 bases; junction bases not matched to a gene: 9. CDR3 sequence reads: CASSYQGQGSGELFF. The CDR3 DNA reads TGTGCCAGCTCCTACCAAGGACAGGGATCCGGGGAGCTGTTTTTT.

The rearrangement joins TRBV2 to TRBJ2-7; 12 bases map to TRBD2. The germline CDR1 and CDR2 sequences are SNHLY and FYNNEI. This CDR3 contains 14 residues. V was pared by 6 bases and J by 4 bases, with 4 bases of the junction left unmatched. The CDR3 sequence is CASRMTSGSYEQYF. The CDR3 DNA is TGTGCCAGCAGGATGACTAGCGGGAGTTACGAGCAGTACTTC.

The rearrangement joins TRBV5-1 to TRBJ2-1; 8 bases align to TRBD2. CDR1 is SGHRS, CDR2 YFSETQ, per germline. V was clipped by 4 bases and J by 7 bases; unmatched bases: 13. This CDR3 has 16 amino acids. Here the CDR3 DNA reads TGCGCCAGCAGCCCAGGACTAGCTCTCCCGCGAAATGAGCAGTTCTTC. This translates into CASSPGLALPRNEQFF. Drawing the rest from reference TRBV5-1 and TRBJ2-1, the complete variable domain is KAGVTQTPRYLIKTRGQQVTLSCSPISGHRSVSWYQQTPGQGLQFLFEYFSETQRNKGNFPGRFSGRQFSNSRSEMNVSTLELGDSALYLCASSPGLALPRNEQFFGPGTRLTVL.

This chain connects TRBV6-5 to TRBJ2-5; D call uncertain. The CDR3 is 14 amino acids. Trimming cost V 0 bases and J 4 bases, with 9 bases left between them. Per germline, CDR1 MNHEY and CDR2 SVGAGI. This CDR3 is CASSYSGSLETQYF. CDR3 sequence (DNA): TGTGCCAGCAGTTACTCGGGGTCCTTAGAGACCCAGTACTTC.

With regard to this clone: The same CDR3 also results from other DNA sequences found in this sample. This rearrangement joins TRBV27 to TRBJ2-7; 9 bases line up with TRBD1. There are 15 residues in the CDR3. Trimming removed 5 bases from V and 1 base from J; junction bases left unmatched: 6. CDR1 is MNHEY, CDR2 SMNVEV, per germline (reference sequence). The CDR3 DNA is TGTGCCAGCAGTCCCCTGGGACAGGGATCCTACGAGCAGTACTTC. Translating it yields CASSPLGQGSYEQYF.

V gene TRBV6-1 combines with J gene TRBJ2-3, with 7 bases fitting TRBD1. After removal of 4 bases from V and 0 bases from J, the junction contained 7 bases not matched to a gene. Germline V CDR1 and CDR2: MNHNS, SASEGT. The CDR3 consists of 16 residues. The CDR3 nucleotides are TGTGCCAGCAGTGTACAGACAGGGACAAGCACAGATACGCAGTATTTT. Amino acids: CASSVQTGTSTDTQYF.

This chain connects TRBV6-1 to TRBJ1-1, with D hard to call. V lost 4 bases and J lost 1, with 10 bases in between. The CDR3 totals 14 residues. Germline loops: CDR1 MNHNS, CDR2 SASEGT. CDR3 sequence reads: CASSASRGNTEAFF. The CDR3 DNA follows: TGTGCCAGCAGTGCCTCTCGGGGGAACACTGAAGCTTTCTTT.

The chain couples TRBV6-5 to TRBJ2-2; a possible D gene is TRBD1 (5 bases). Germline V lookup: CDR1 MNHEY, CDR2 SVGAGI. The CDR3 runs to 13 residues. Trimming took 8 bases from V and 3 from J, leaving 10 bases between them. The CDR3 loop is CASEVRDTGELFF. In DNA, the CDR3 is TGTGCCAGCGAAGTCAGGGACACCGGGGAGCTGTTTTTT.

The table lists this clone with a count of one. The V and J genes are TRBV19 and TRBJ2-1, with 8 bases identical to TRBD1. This CDR3 region has 14 residues. Unmatched junction bases numbered 6, after V lost 4 bases and J lost 7 bases. Germline loops: CDR1 LNHDA, CDR2 SQIVND (reference sequence). The chain's CDR3 is CASSTRTGLNEQFF. CDR3 in DNA: TGTGCCAGTAGTACCAGGACAGGGTTAAATGAGCAGTTCTTC.